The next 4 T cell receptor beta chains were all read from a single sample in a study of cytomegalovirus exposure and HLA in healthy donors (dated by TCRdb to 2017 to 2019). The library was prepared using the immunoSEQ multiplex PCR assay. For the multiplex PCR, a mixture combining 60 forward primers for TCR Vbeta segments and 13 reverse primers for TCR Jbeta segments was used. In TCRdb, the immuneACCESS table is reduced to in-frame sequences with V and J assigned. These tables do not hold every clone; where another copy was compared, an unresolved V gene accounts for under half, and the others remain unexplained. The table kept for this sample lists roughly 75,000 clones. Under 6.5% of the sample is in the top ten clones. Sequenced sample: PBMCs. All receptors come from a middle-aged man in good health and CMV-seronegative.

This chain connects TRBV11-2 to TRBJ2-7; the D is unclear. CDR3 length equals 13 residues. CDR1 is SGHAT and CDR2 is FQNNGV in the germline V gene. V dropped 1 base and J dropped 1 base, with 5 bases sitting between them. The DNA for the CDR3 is TGTGCCAGCAGCTTAGGGCAGTCCTACGAGCAGTACTTC. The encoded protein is CASSLGQSYEQYF. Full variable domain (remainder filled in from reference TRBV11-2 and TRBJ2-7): EAGVAQSPRYKIIEKRQSVAFWCNPISGHATLYWYQQILGQGPKLLIQFQNNGVVDDSQLPKDRFSAERLKGVDSTLKIQPAKLEDSAVYLCASSLGQSYEQYFGPGTRLTVT.

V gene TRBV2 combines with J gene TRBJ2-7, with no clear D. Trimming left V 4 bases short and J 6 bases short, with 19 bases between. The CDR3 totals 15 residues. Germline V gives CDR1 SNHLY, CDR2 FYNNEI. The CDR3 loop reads CASSGVGSWASEQYF. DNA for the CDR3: TGTGCCAGCAGTGGAGTGGGTAGTTGGGCTTCCGAGCAGTACTTC.

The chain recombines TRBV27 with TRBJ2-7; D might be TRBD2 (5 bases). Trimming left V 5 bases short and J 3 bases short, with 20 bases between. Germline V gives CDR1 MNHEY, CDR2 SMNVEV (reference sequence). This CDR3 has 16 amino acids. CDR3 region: CASSRGRTSINYEQYF. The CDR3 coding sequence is TGTGCCAGCAGTCGGGGTAGGACCTCTATCAACTACGAGCAGTACTTC.

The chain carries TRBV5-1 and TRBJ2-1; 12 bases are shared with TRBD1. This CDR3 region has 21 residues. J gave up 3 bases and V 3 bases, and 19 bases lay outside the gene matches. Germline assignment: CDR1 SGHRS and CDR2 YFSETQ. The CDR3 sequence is CASSSMFGGTGGRAGYNEQFF. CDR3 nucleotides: TGCGCCAGCAGCTCTATGTTCGGCGGGACAGGGGGCAGAGCCGGCTACAATGAGCAGTTCTTC.